The 16 T cell receptor beta chains given below trace back to one sample, sequenced in a study of blood T cell repertoires in COVID-19. TCRdb's table, derived via immunoSEQ multiplex PCR, lists solely in-frame clones and lacks some. The sample contains 250,000 to 300,000 clones, about nine tenths of which appear only once. The source material was PBMCs or T cells enriched from blood (not recorded which). The receptors come from a man aged 18-30 years who had recovered from COVID-19.

The chain recombines TRBV2 with TRBJ1-5; 8 bases map to TRBD1. The CDR3 has 14 amino acids. The germline CDR1 and CDR2 sequences are SNHLY and FYNNEI. The V segment lost 6 bases and the J segment 3 bases; nucleotides outside the gene matches: 4. The CDR3 spells CASRGQANNQPQHF. The CDR3 DNA reads as TGTGCCAGCAGGGGACAGGCGAACAATCAGCCCCAGCATTTT.

The rearrangement links TRBV19 to TRBJ2-6; unclear D gene. This CDR3 has 14 amino acids. The V gene's germline CDR1 is LNHDA and CDR2 SQIVND (reference sequence). Trimming stripped 4 bases from V and 2 bases from J, with 6 bases between. CDR3 bases: TGTGCCAGTAGTACCCCGGCTGGGGCCAACGTCCTGACTTTC. Its protein product is CASSTPAGANVLTF.

This clone appeared a single time. The genes are TRBV19 and TRBJ1-2; TRBD1 matches 8 bases. Germline trimming cut 3 bases from V and 4 bases from J; bases unmatched to any gene: 7. The CDR3 length is 15 residues. Germline-derived CDR1 and CDR2 are LNHDA and SQIVND (reference sequence). The CDR3 reads CASSIRGQDTYGYTF. CDR3 DNA sequence: TGTGCCAGTAGTATTCGGGGACAGGATACCTATGGCTACACCTTC.

This chain links TRBV28 with TRBJ2-5, with TRBD1 matching 12 bases. The CDR3 extends over 14 amino acids. Germline CDR1 and CDR2: MDHEN and SYDVKM. With V trimmed by 11 bases and J by 5 bases, 9 bases remained unmatched. CDR3 sequence (DNA): TGTGCCGCTACCGGGACAGGGGGCATCGAGACCCAGTACTTC. It is translated as CAATGTGGIETQYF.

The chain combines TRBV10-3 with TRBJ2-1; 9 nucleotides align to TRBD2. With V trimmed by 1 base and J by 0 bases, 7 bases remained unmatched. Germline values: CDR1 ENHRY, CDR2 SYGVKD. This CDR3 is 18 amino acids long. Here the CDR3 reads CAISELGSGRNSYNEQFF. CDR3 DNA: TGTGCCATCAGTGAGTTGGGTAGCGGGAGAAACTCCTACAATGAGCAGTTCTTC.

CDR3: CASSIGGSAYTF. Here the CDR3 DNA reads TGTGCCAGTAGTATTGGCGGTTCCGCCTACACCTTC. The V gene is TRBV19, the J gene TRBJ1-2; D is uncertain. Trimming removed 3 bases at V and 10 bases at J, with 12 bases between. Germline V gene data show CDR1 as LNHDA and CDR2 as SQIVND (reference sequence). The CDR3 totals 12 residues.

This chain joins TRBV5-1 and TRBJ1-1; D is uncertain. In germline, CDR1 is SGHRS, CDR2 YFSETQ. CDR3 size: 15 residues. The V end lost 0 bases, the J end lost 1 base, and 10 bases lay between the germline ends. CDR3 bases: TGCGCCAGCAGCTTGGGGGCCAGAACGAACACTGAAGCTTTCTTT. This translates into CASSLGARTNTEAFF.

The CDR3 region has the DNA TGTGCCACCAGCCTGAGACAGGGGCGGGAGACCCAGTACTTC. It specifies CATSLRQGRETQYF. This chain joins TRBV15 and TRBJ2-5; TRBD1 agrees at 8 bases. The CDR3 spans 14 residues. V lost 5 bases, J lost 5 bases, and 7 bases stayed unmatched. The germline CDR1 and CDR2 sequences are LNHNV and YYDKDF (reference sequence).

The rearrangement uses TRBV4-1 and TRBJ1-3; 7 bases match TRBD1. The J segment lost 4 bases and the V segment lost 3 bases, leaving 3 bases of the junction unmatched. The CDR3 extends over 14 amino acids. Germline V gene lookup returns CDR1 MGHRA and CDR2 YSYEKL. CDR3: CASSQGTAGNTIYF. CDR3 bases: TGCGCCAGCAGCCAGGGGACAGCGGGAAACACCATATATTTT.

A few counts support this clone. The gene calls are TRBV2 and TRBJ2-3; 12 nucleotides match TRBD2. With 6 bases clipped from V and 3 bases from J, the junction kept 1 base outside the gene matches. From germline, CDR1 is SNHLY and CDR2 FYNNEI. The length of the CDR3 is 14 residues. The CDR3: CASRTSGRTDTQYF. CDR3 sequence (DNA): TGTGCCAGCAGGACTAGCGGGAGAACAGATACGCAGTATTTT. The full variable domain, with the rest looked up from reference TRBV2 and TRBJ2-3, is EPEVTQTPSHQVTQMGQEVILRCVPISNHLYFYWYRQILGQKVEFLVSFYNNEISEKSEIFDDQFSVERPDGSNFTLKIRSTKLEDSAMYFCASRTSGRTDTQYFGPGTRLTVL.

This clone was detected a few times. This chain links TRBV29-1 with TRBJ2-1, with 9 bases fitting TRBD2. Looked up from germline, CDR1 is SQVTM and CDR2 is ANQGSEA. V was pared by 3 bases and J by 8 bases, with 11 bases of the junction left unmatched. CDR3 length: 15 amino acids. The CDR3 reads CSVEKQGSGSDEQFF. CDR3 sequence (DNA): TGCAGCGTTGAGAAACAAGGTAGCGGGAGCGATGAGCAGTTCTTC.

The chain combines TRBV4-1 with TRBJ1-1; D remains ambiguous. The CDR3 has 13 residues. Trimming left V 2 bases short and J 7 bases short, with 11 bases between. Germline V lookup: CDR1 MGHRA, CDR2 YSYEKL. The chain's CDR3 is CASSQYRGGEAFF. CDR3 nucleotide sequence: TGCGCCAGCAGCCAATACCGGGGAGGTGAAGCTTTCTTT.

For this clone: At one end, the junction sequence differs from germline, possibly due to a read error. This chain joins TRBV7-3 and TRBJ2-1; 11 positions match TRBD2. The CDR3 is 16 amino acids. CDR1 is SGHTA and CDR2 is FQGTGA in the germline V gene. The CDR3 DNA sequence: TGTGCCAGCAGCATAACTAGCGGGAGCTCCTACAATGAGCAGTTCTTC. Translated, it gives CASSITSGSSYNEQFF. Full variable domain (outside the CDR3, taken from reference TRBV7-3 and TRBJ2-1): GAGVSQTPSNKVTEKGKYVELRCDPISGHTALYWYRQSLGQGPEFLIYFQGTGAADDSGLPNDRFFAVRPEGSVSTLKIQRTERGDSAVYLCASSITSGSSYNEQFFGPGTRLTVL.

This chain joins TRBV20-1 and TRBJ1-5; D is possibly TRBD1 (5 bases). Germline V gene lookup returns CDR1 DFQATT and CDR2 SNEGSKA (reference sequence). This CDR3 is built from 15 residues. The V end was cut by 3 bases, the J end by 0 bases, with 12 bases between. The CDR3 DNA reads as TGCAGTGCTAGTGCCGGACACTATAGCAATCAGCCCCAGCATTTT. This translates into CSASAGHYSNQPQHF.

The chain couples TRBV15 to TRBJ2-7, with a tentative D call TRBD1 (6 bases). CDR1 is LNHNV, CDR2 YYDKDF, per germline (reference sequence). V lost 0 bases and J lost 0, with 18 bases in between. The CDR3 totals 18 residues. The CDR3 region is CATSRDRGIGAYSYEQYF. CDR3 coding DNA: TGTGCCACCAGCAGAGATAGGGGGATAGGGGCCTACTCCTACGAGCAGTACTTC.

This chain uses TRBV2 with TRBJ2-2, with a weak D call TRBD2 (5 bases). Germline V CDR1 and CDR2: SNHLY, FYNNEI. The CDR3 is made up of 15 amino acids. V was cut by 4 bases and J by 0 bases, with 9 bases left in between. DNA for the CDR3: TGTGCCAGCAGTGCCGGGAACGCGAACACCGGGGAGCTGTTTTTT. Protein: CASSAGNANTGELFF.